This TCR beta chain was sequenced in a study of T cell responses to AZD1222 COVID-19 vaccine. Trimming left V 0 bases short and J 3 bases short, with 12 bases between. In germline, CDR1 is SGHTA, CDR2 FQGNSA. The length of the CDR3 is 15 residues. About this clone itself: Its antigen is undetermined.

Clones were sequenced by immunoSEQ multiplex PCR, and TCRdb holds only the in-frame ones, with some missing. The sample lists fewer than 130,000 clones; 92% were seen once. Study results and caveats: Sampling that yielded the repertoires occurred only after the peak T cell response.

The V gene is TRBV7-2, the J gene TRBJ2-7, with D possibly matching TRBD2 (6 bases). The sequence derives from an adult in good health. The source was peripheral blood, collected on day 0 of AZD1222 vaccination. DNA of the CDR3: TGTGCCAGCAGCTTAGCGCTGGGAGGCCTCTACGAGCAGTACTTC. Protein product: CASSLALGGLYEQYF.